This TCR beta chain was captured in a study of metastatic and nonmetastatic thyroid tumors. Study details: From malignant and benign thyroid patients, repertoires in blood and in tumor or nodule tissue were compared.

Ahead of thyroid surgery, no patient had received treatment of any kind. This clone appeared many times. Its antigen is undetermined. Under the authors' procedure: Clinicopathological groups supplied CDR3 differences that were used to build a distant-metastasis classifier for papillary thyroid cancer. TCRdb re-processed the PCR reads through MiXCR. These V and J calls derive from TCRdb rather than the authors' analysis. The sample lists approximately 25,000 clones, about 15% seen once, with 15% to 18% in the top ten. General study findings and limits: Significantly greater TCR beta diversity was reportedly found in malignant thyroid tumors than in benign nodules (in blood and tumor).

Input material: blood. The receptor comes from a male donor with papillary thyroid cancer or a benign thyroid nodule (not recorded which). Some clones in this sample may be carry-over from other donors' samples.

In DNA, the CDR3 is TGTGCCAGCAGCTTAATTCCCGGGGAGCTGTTTTTT. Translating gives CASSLIPGELFF. V is TRBV7-6 and J is TRBJ2-2; no firm D call. This CDR3 comprises 12 residues. The V end lost 2 bases, the J end lost 6 bases, and 4 bases lay between the germline ends. Looked up from germline, CDR1 is SGHVS and CDR2 is FNYEAQ.